This T cell receptor beta chain was recovered during a study of cytomegalovirus exposure and HLA in healthy donors. General study points: With later analysis, a missense DCLRE1C variant became linked to TCR beta V- and J-gene trimming. Rare TCR sequences dominated, though some public TCRs recurred in many donors. Some V segments could not be told apart, so they were left out, TRBV6-2 and TRBV6-3 among them.

Whereas donors were nominally healthy upon sampling, unrecorded immune exposures were probable. PCR involved 60 Vbeta and 13 Jbeta primers. Profiled with immunoSEQ multiplex PCR; TCRdb holds only in-frame clones, not every one. This sample has fewer than 150,000 clones, with approximately 85% found just once. Trimming pared 4 bases from V and 2 bases from J, leaving 16 bases between. CDR1 and CDR2 from the germline V gene are SGHNT and YYREEE (reference sequence). This CDR3 contains 15 residues. This clone has just one count. Its antigen is unidentified. Material: PBMCs. The chain links TRBV5-4 to TRBJ2-7; a possible D gene is TRBD2 (6 bases). The TCR comes from a woman aged 25 to 39 in good health and CMV-seropositive. Here the CDR3 reads CASSPGTGEAYEQYF. DNA of the CDR3: TGTGCCAGCAGCCCGGGGACGGGAGAGGCCTACGAGCAGTACTTC.